The sequence of this TCR beta chain was determined in a study of CD8 T cells in Susac syndrome. General study results and limits: Individuals included in the TCR sequencing and HLA analysis were acknowledged by the study to be relatively few in number.

Points on this clonotype: The target antigen is unknown.

Reverse transcription of about 0.45 to 1 ug RNA was carried out with random hexamers. It was immunoSEQ multiplex PCR that amplified TCR beta CDR3 across 54 Vbeta and 13 Jbeta. MiXCR, run by TCRdb on the immunoSEQ multiplex PCR reads, gives a single entry per CDR3 protein. The data show about 70,000 distinct CDR3 sequences, with 95% to 96% seen just once and approximately 0.11% held by the top ten. From blood CD8+ and CD4+ T cells, the TCR beta chain was sequenced. TEMRA cells were enriched by FACS, and CD4+ and CD8+ T cells were negatively isolated. This clonotype was obtained from a human donor with multiple sclerosis. Material for sequencing was CD4+ T cells from PBMCs.

For the CDR3, the DNA is TGTGCCAGCAGCCGGGACAGGGTCCACGAGCAGTACTTC. As protein: CASSRDRVHEQYF. The V call is TRBV12-3 or TRBV12-4, the J call TRBJ2-7; TRBD1 matches 9 bases. V lost 6 bases, J lost 5 bases, and 5 bases stayed unmatched. The CDR3 is 13 amino acids.